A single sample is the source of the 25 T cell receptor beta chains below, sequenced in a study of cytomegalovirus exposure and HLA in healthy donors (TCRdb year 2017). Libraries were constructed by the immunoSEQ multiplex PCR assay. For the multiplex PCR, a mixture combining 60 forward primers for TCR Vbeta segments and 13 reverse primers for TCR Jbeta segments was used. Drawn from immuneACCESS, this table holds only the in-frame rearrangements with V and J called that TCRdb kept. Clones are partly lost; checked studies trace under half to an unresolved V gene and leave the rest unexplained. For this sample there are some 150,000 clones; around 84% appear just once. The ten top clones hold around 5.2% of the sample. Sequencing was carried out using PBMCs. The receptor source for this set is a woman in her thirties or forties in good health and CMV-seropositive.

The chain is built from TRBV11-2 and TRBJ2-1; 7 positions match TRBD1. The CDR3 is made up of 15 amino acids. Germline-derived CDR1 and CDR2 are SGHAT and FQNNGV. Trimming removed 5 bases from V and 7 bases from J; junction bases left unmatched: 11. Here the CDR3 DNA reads TGTGCCAGCAGCCAAAACAGGGGCGCTCGGAATGAGCAGTTCTTC. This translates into CASSQNRGARNEQFF.

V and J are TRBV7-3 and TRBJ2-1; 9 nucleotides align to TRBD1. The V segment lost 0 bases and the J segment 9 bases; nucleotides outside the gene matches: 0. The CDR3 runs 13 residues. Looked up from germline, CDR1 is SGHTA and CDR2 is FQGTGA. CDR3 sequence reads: CASSLTGQGEQFF. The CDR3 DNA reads TGTGCCAGCAGCTTAACGGGACAGGGTGAGCAGTTCTTC.

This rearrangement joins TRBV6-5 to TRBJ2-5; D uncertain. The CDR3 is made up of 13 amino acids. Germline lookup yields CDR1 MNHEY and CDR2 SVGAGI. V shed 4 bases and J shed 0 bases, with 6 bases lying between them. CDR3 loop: CASSLQYQETQYF. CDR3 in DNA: TGTGCCAGCAGTTTACAGTACCAAGAGACCCAGTACTTC.

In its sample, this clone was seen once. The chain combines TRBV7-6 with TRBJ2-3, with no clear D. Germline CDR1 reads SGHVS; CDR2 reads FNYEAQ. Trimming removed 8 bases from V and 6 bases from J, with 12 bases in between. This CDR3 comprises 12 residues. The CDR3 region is CASGTGGDTQYF. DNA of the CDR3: TGTGCCAGCGGAACGGGTGGGGATACGCAGTATTTT.

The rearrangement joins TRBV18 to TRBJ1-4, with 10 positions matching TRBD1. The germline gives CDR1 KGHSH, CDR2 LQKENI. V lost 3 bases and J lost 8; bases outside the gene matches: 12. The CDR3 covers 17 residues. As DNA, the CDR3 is TGTGCCAGCTCACCCCGGGGACAGGGGACGGACTGGGAAAAACTGTTTTTT. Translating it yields CASSPRGQGTDWEKLFF. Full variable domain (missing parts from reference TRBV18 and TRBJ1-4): NAGVMQNPRHLVRRRGQEARLRCSPMKGHSHVYWYRQLPEEGLKFMVYLQKENIIDESGMPKERFSAEFPKEGPSILRIQQVVRGDSAAYFCASSPRGQGTDWEKLFFGSGTQLSVL.

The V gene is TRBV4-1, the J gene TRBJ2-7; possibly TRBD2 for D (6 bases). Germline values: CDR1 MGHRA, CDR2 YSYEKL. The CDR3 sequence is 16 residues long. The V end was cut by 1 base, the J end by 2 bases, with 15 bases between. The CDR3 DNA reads TGCGCCAGCAGCCAAGGATCAAGCGGGCATGCCTACGAGCAGTACTTC. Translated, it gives CASSQGSSGHAYEQYF.

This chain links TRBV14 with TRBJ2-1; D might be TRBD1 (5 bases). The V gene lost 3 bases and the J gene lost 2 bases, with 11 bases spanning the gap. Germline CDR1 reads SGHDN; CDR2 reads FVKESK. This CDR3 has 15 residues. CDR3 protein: CASSHRTGTYNEQFF. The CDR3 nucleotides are TGTGCCAGCAGCCATCGTACAGGAACCTACAATGAGCAGTTCTTC.

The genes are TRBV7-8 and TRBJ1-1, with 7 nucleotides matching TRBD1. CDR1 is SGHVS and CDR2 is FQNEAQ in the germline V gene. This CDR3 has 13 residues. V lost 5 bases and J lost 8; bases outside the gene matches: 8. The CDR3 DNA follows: TGTGCCAGCAGCCAAAAAGCGACAGGGGAAGCTTTCTTT. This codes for CASSQKATGEAFF. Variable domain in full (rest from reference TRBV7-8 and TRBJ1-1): GAGVSQSPRYKVAKRGQDVALRCDPISGHVSLFWYQQALGQGPEFLTYFQNEAQLDKSGLPSDRFFAERPEGSVSTLKIQRTQQEDSAVYLCASSQKATGEAFFGQGTRLTVV.

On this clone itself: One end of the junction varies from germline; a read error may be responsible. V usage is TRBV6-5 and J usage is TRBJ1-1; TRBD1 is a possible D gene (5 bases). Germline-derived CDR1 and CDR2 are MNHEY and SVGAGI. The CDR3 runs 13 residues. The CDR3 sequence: CASSYFIQGEAFF. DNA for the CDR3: TGTGCCAGCAGCTACTTTATCCAGGGAGAAGCTTTCTTT.

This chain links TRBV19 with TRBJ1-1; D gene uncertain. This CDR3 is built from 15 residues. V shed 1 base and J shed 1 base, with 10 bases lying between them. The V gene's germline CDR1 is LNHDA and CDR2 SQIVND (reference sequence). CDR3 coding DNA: TGTGCCAGTAGTATAGGCCGAGGAGCGAACACTGAAGCTTTCTTT. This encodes CASSIGRGANTEAFF.

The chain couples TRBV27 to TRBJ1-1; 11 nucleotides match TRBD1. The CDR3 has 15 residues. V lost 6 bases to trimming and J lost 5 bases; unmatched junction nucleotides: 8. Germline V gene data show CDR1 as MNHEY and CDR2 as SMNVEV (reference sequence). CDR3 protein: CASSKGTGGRTEAFF. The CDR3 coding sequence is TGTGCCAGCAGCAAAGGGACAGGGGGACGTACTGAAGCTTTCTTT.

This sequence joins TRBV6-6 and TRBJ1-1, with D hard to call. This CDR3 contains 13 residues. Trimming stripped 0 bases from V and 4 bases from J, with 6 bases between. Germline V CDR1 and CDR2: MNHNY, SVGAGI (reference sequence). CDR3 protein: CASSYSRGTEAFF. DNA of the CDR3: TGTGCCAGCAGTTACTCGAGAGGCACTGAAGCTTTCTTT.

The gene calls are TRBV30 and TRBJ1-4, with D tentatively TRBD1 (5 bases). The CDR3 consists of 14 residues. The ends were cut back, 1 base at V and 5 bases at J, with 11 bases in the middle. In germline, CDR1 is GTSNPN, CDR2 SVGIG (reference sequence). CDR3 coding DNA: TGTGCCTGGAGTGGAAGGGGTGGGAATGAAAAACTGTTTTTT. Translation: CAWSGRGGNEKLFF. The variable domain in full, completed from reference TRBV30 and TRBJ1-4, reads SQTIHQWPATLVQPVGSPLSLECTVEGTSNPNLYWYRQAAGRGLQLLFYSVGIGQISSEVPQNLSASRPQDRQFILSSKKLLLSDSGFYLCAWSGRGGNEKLFFGSGTQLSVL.

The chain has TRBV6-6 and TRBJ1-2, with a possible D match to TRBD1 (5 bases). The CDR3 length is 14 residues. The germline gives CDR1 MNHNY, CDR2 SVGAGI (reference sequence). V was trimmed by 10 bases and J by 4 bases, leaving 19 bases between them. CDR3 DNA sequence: TGTGCCACCCTCCCCCAGGGAAACATCTATGGCTACACCTTC. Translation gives CATLPQGNIYGYTF.

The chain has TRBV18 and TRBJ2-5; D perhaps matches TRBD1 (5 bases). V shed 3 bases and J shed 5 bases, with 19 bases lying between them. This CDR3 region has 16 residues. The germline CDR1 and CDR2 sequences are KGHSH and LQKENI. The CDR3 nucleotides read TGTGCCAGCTCACCCGTCATGGCAGGGTTGGGTGAGACCCAGTACTTC. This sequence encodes CASSPVMAGLGETQYF.

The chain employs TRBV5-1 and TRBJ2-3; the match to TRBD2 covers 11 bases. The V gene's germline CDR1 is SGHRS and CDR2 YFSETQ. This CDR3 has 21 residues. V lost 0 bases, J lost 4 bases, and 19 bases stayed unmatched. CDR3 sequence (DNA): TGCGCCAGCAGCTTGGCCCTCGGGCTAGCGGGAGGCCTTGTCCGCCCAGATACGCAGTATTTT. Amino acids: CASSLALGLAGGLVRPDTQYF. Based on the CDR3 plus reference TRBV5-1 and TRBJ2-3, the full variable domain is KAGVTQTPRYLIKTRGQQVTLSCSPISGHRSVSWYQQTPGQGLQFLFEYFSETQRNKGNFPGRFSGRQFSNSRSEMNVSTLELGDSALYLCASSLALGLAGGLVRPDTQYFGPGTRLTVL.

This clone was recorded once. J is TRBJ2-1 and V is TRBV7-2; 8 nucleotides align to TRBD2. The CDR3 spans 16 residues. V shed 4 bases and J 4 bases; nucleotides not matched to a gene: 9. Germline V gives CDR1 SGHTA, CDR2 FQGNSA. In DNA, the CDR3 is TGTGCCAGCAGCTCCGTCGGGACTAGACAATACAATGAGCAGTTCTTC. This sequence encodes CASSSVGTRQYNEQFF.

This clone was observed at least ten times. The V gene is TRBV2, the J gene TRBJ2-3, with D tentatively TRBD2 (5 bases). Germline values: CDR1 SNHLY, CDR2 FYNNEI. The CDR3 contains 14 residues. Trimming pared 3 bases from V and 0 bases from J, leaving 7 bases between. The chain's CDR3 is CASSDGGSTDTQYF. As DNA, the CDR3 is TGTGCCAGCAGTGACGGCGGGAGCACAGATACGCAGTATTTT.

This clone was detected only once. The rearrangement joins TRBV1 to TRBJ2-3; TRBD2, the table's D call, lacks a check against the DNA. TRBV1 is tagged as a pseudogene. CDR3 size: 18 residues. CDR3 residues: CTSSQDQPSGNYTDTQYF. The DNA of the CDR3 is TGCACCAGCAGCCAAGATCAGCCTAGCGGAAACTACACAGATACGCAGTATTTT.

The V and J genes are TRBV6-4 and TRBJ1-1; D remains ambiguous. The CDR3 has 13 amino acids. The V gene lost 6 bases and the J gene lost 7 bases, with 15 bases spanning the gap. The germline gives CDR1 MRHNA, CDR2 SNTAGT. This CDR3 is CASSPTGWSEAFF. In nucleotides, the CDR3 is TGTGCCAGCAGCCCCACCGGGTGGAGTGAAGCTTTCTTT.

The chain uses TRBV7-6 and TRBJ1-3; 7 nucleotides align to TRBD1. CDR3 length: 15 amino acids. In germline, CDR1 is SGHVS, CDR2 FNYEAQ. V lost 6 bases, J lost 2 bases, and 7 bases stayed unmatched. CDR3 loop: CASSYRQGAGNTIYF. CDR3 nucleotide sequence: TGTGCCAGCAGTTATAGACAGGGAGCTGGAAACACCATATATTTT.

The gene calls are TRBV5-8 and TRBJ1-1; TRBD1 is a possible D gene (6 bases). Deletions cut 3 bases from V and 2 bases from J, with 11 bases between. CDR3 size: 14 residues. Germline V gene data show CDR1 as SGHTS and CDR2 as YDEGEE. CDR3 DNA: TGTGCCAGCAGCTCGAGGGGGGGCAACACTGAAGCTTTCTTT. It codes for CASSSRGGNTEAFF.

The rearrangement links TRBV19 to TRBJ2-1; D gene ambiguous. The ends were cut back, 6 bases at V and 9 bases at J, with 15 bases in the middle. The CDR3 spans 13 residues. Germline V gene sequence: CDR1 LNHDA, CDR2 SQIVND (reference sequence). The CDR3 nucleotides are TGTGCCAGTAGCTCGAGAGAGTCTGGTGAGCAGTTCTTC. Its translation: CASSSRESGEQFF. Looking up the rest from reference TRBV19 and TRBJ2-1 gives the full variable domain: DGGITQSPKYLFRKEGQNVTLSCEQNLNHDAMYWYRQDPGQGLRLIYYSQIVNDFQKGDIAEGYSVSREKKESFPLTVTSAQKNPTAFYLCASSSRESGEQFFGPGTRLTVL.

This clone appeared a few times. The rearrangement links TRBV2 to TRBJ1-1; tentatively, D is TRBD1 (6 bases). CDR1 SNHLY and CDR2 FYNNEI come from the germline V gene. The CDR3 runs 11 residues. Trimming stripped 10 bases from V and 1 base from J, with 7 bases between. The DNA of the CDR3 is TGTGCCATACAGGGGAACACTGAAGCTTTCTTT. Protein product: CAIQGNTEAFF.

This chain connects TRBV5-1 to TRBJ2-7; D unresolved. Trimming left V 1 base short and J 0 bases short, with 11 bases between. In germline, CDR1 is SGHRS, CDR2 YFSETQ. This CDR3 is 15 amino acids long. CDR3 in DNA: TGCGCCAGCAGCTTGTTTAATATCGGCTCCTACGAGCAGTACTTC. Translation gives CASSLFNIGSYEQYF.